What follows are 20 T cell receptor beta chains derived from one specimen sequenced in a study of beta chain features in type 1 diabetes. The investigators reverse transcribed all of the isolated RNA, so they sequenced expressed TCRB transcripts. Libraries were prepared by immunoSEQ multiplex PCR; TCRdb keeps only in-frame clonotypes and omits some of them. The sample consists of about 470,000 clones, about 29% of them appearing once. What was sequenced was naive CD4+ T cells from blood. These receptors were collected from a young man in good health.

The chain links TRBV9 to TRBJ1-4; possibly TRBD1 for D (5 bases). Germline V gene lookup returns CDR1 SGDLS and CDR2 YYNGEE. The CDR3 covers 14 residues. V lost 0 bases and J 7 bases, leaving 10 bases between the germline ends. Here the CDR3 reads CASSVVSGSEKLFF. Here the CDR3 DNA reads TGTGCCAGCAGCGTAGTGTCAGGGAGTGAAAAACTGTTTTTT.

This clone was counted only a few times. The rearrangement uses TRBV30 and TRBJ1-1; D gene uncertain. Trimming pared 5 bases from V and 1 base from J, leaving 14 bases between. Germline V gene sequence: CDR1 GTSNPN, CDR2 SVGIG (reference sequence). This CDR3 contains 14 residues. The CDR3 spells CAWGTYKENTEAFF. The CDR3 DNA is TGTGCCTGGGGTACTTACAAAGAGAACACTGAAGCTTTCTTT.

In its sample, this clone was seen a few times. The rearrangement joins TRBV29-1 to TRBJ2-2; perhaps TRBD2 as D (5 bases). The germline gives CDR1 SQVTM, CDR2 ANQGSEA. The CDR3 runs to 11 residues. The CDR3 loop is CTSRDDGELFF. Written as DNA, the CDR3 is TGCACCTCGAGGGATGACGGGGAGCTGTTTTTT.

The genes are TRBV30 and TRBJ2-5; D unclear. V was clipped by 5 bases and J by 0 bases, with 7 bases between them. Germline assignment: CDR1 GTSNPN and CDR2 SVGIG (reference sequence). The CDR3 length is 12 residues. This chain's CDR3 is CAWGQNQETQYF. The CDR3, as DNA: TGTGCCTGGGGGCAGAACCAAGAGACCCAGTACTTC.

This clone has more than one count but fewer than ten. The V and J genes are TRBV30 and TRBJ2-7; possibly TRBD2 for D (5 bases). Per germline, CDR1 GTSNPN and CDR2 SVGIG (reference sequence). With 0 bases removed from V and 2 bases from J, the gap between germline ends came to 8 bases. This CDR3 is 13 amino acids long. The CDR3 protein is CAWSVSGAYEQYF. In DNA form, the CDR3 reads TGTGCCTGGAGTGTGTCCGGGGCCTACGAGCAGTACTTC.

This clone was seen a handful of times. This rearrangement joins TRBV7-2 to TRBJ1-2; D uncertain. The V end was cut by 5 bases, the J end by 6 bases, with 10 bases between. Per germline, CDR1 SGHTA and CDR2 FQGNSA. This CDR3 region has 12 residues. The CDR3 coding sequence is TGTGCCAGCAGCAGGACGAGGAATGGCTACACCTTC. Translated, it gives CASSRTRNGYTF.

The V and J genes are TRBV20-1 and TRBJ2-7; no reliable D call. CDR1 DFQATT and CDR2 SNEGSKA come from the germline V gene (reference sequence). Trimming left V 3 bases short and J 9 bases short, with 9 bases between. This CDR3 region has 10 residues. The CDR3 loop is CSARGAVQYF. The CDR3 bases are TGCAGTGCTAGGGGTGCCGTGCAGTACTTC.

The chain has TRBV5-4 and TRBJ2-6, with 8 bases lining up with TRBD1. This CDR3 comprises 17 residues. Unmatched junction bases numbered 4, after V lost 1 base and J lost 1 base. CDR1 and CDR2 from the germline V gene are SGHNT and YYREEE (reference sequence). CDR3 coding DNA: TGTGCCAGCAGCTTGAAGCAGGGGGCGTCTGGGGCCAACGTCCTGACTTTC. It translates to CASSLKQGASGANVLTF.

The gene calls are TRBV30 and TRBJ1-2; D not certain. Per the germline V gene, CDR1 is GTSNPN and CDR2 is SVGIG (reference sequence). This CDR3 spans 13 amino acids. Trimming removed 0 bases from V and 8 bases from J, with 13 bases in between. The CDR3 protein is CAWSVLTYWGYTF. In nucleotides, the CDR3 is TGTGCCTGGAGTGTACTGACCTATTGGGGCTACACCTTC.

This clone was counted only a few times. CDR3 sequence reads: CASSNDRVTEAFF. The CDR3 nucleotides are TGCGCCAGCAGCAACGACAGGGTCACTGAAGCTTTCTTT. The chain carries TRBV4-3 and TRBJ1-1; 7 bases line up with TRBD1. J was trimmed by 4 bases and V by 5 bases; bases with no gene match: 4. The CDR3 length is 13 residues. Looked up from germline, CDR1 is LGHNA and CDR2 is YSLEER.

Only a few counts were recorded for this clone. This chain connects TRBV7-6 to TRBJ2-7, with TRBD2 identical over 11 bases. Germline V gives CDR1 SGHVS, CDR2 FNYEAQ. The CDR3 sequence is 18 residues long. Trimming at V came to 5 bases and at J to 6 bases, leaving 18 bases not matched to a gene. This chain's CDR3 is CASSPGLAAQTGPPEQYF. The CDR3 DNA reads as TGTGCCAGCAGCCCGGGACTAGCGGCCCAAACGGGGCCACCCGAGCAGTACTTC.

This clone was detected only once. The CDR3 DNA is TGTGCCAGCCGGAGCGGGCGTACGGATACGCAGTATTTT. Its protein product is CASRSGRTDTQYF. The chain links TRBV7-8 to TRBJ2-3; a possible D gene is TRBD2 (6 bases). V lost 8 bases to trimming and J lost 6 bases, with 15 bases between them. The length of the CDR3 is 13 residues. The V gene's germline CDR1 is SGHVS and CDR2 FQNEAQ.

The CDR3 loop is CASSVEGPTPHEQYF. CDR3 nucleotides: TGTGCCAGCAGCGTAGAGGGCCCGACGCCCCACGAGCAGTACTTC. V and J are TRBV9 and TRBJ2-7; D gene unclear. V lost 0 bases, J lost 5 bases, and 15 bases lay in between. The CDR3 runs to 15 residues. Germline CDR1 reads SGDLS; CDR2 reads YYNGEE.

This clone was counted once. The chain combines TRBV6-1 with TRBJ2-1; D might be TRBD1 or TRBD2, each matching 5 bases. Trimming left V 2 bases short and J 0 bases short, with 11 bases between. Looked up from germline, CDR1 is MNHNS and CDR2 is SASEGT. The CDR3 totals 16 residues. The CDR3 DNA is TGTGCCAGCAGTGAATCTTTGAGGGGCTCCTACAATGAGCAGTTCTTC. The encoded protein is CASSESLRGSYNEQFF.

This clone came up a few times. One end of the junction fails to match germline, which may point to a read error. CDR3 in DNA: TGTGCTAGCAGCTTAGCCCCGGACAGGGGACTTTGGGAGACCCAGTACTTC. Residues: CASSLAPDRGLWETQYF. The gene calls are TRBV7-7 and TRBJ2-5; 9 bases fit TRBD1. Germline V gene sequence: CDR1 SSHAT, CDR2 FNYEAQ (reference sequence). This CDR3 contains 17 residues.

The sample holds a few counts of this clone. This rearrangement joins TRBV29-1 to TRBJ2-5, with TRBD2 matching over 8 bases. The germline CDR1 and CDR2 sequences are SQVTM and ANQGSEA. V shed 5 bases and J 5 bases; nucleotides not matched to a gene: 4. This CDR3 spans 12 amino acids. In DNA, the CDR3 is TGCAGCGTTTTCTCGGGGGGGGAGACCCAGTACTTC. It specifies CSVFSGGETQYF.

There are a few counts of this clone. The V call is TRBV7-2, the J call TRBJ1-4; D is unresolved. This CDR3 is built from 15 residues. The germline CDR1 and CDR2 sequences are SGHTA and FQGNSA. V lost 5 bases, J lost 0 bases, and 10 bases lay in between. In DNA, the CDR3 is TGTGCCAGCAGCACAAGGGTTGCAACTAATGAAAAACTGTTTTTT. Protein: CASSTRVATNEKLFF.

The CDR3 DNA sequence: TGTGCCAGCAGCTTAGCTGTAGACAGGGGGGCCAAAAACATTCAGTACTTC. Its translation is CASSLAVDRGAKNIQYF. This sequence joins TRBV7-2 and TRBJ2-4; 9 bases map to TRBD1. Trimming took 0 bases from V and 1 from J; bases not matched to a gene: 4. The CDR3 extends over 17 amino acids. Germline V lookup: CDR1 SGHTA, CDR2 FQGNSA.

The J gene is TRBJ2-7, the V gene TRBV25-1; D is unclear. Between the trimmed V and J ends, which lost 0 bases and 3 bases, there was a span of 0 bases. This CDR3 contains 11 residues. From germline, CDR1 is MGHDK and CDR2 SYGVNS. The CDR3 loop is CASSEYYEQYF. The CDR3 DNA sequence: TGTGCCAGCAGTGAATACTACGAGCAGTACTTC.

This clone turned up a few times. The J gene is TRBJ2-1, the V gene TRBV30, with D tentatively TRBD2 (6 bases). The CDR3 contains 16 residues. Looked up from germline, CDR1 is GTSNPN and CDR2 is SVGIG (reference sequence). Trimming stripped 5 bases from V and 2 bases from J, with 19 bases between. The CDR3 region is CAWDRGSGRTYNEQFF. The CDR3 DNA is TGTGCCTGGGATAGGGGTAGCGGCAGAACCTACAATGAGCAGTTCTTC.